One and the same sample provided the 11 T cell receptor beta chains below, sequenced in a study of T cells in localized non-small cell lung cancer. Repertoires were generated with immunoSEQ multiplex PCR, while TCRdb's copy carries only in-frame clones and drops some. The sample contains over 50,000 clones, approximately 83% of which appear only once. This sample comprised peripheral blood mononuclear cells, obtained before any cancer treatment. The receptors here all came from a man aged 40-75 years with stage III lung adenocarcinoma.

This clone showed up just a few times. CDR3 nucleotides: TGTGCCAGCAGCAATGGACTAGCAGGTGGCGAGCAGTACTTC. Encoded protein: CASSNGLAGGEQYF. The J gene is TRBJ2-7, the V gene TRBV2, with 8 bases lining up with TRBD2. The V segment lost 6 bases and the J segment 6 bases; nucleotides outside the gene matches: 10. Per the germline V gene, CDR1 is SNHLY and CDR2 is FYNNEI. The CDR3 is 14 amino acids.

The chain couples TRBV7-9 to TRBJ2-5, with 13 bases matching TRBD2. Looked up from germline, CDR1 is SEHNR and CDR2 is FQNEAQ (reference sequence). The CDR3 runs 16 residues. V lost 5 bases, J lost 5 bases, and 8 bases stayed unmatched. The CDR3 region is CASSTGTSGTRETQYF. The CDR3 bases are TGTGCCAGCAGCACCGGGACTAGCGGGACGAGGGAGACCCAGTACTTC.

J is TRBJ2-2 and V is TRBV6-5; D is ambiguous. The V end was cut by 5 bases, the J end by 4 bases, with 8 bases between. The CDR3 runs 13 residues. Germline-derived CDR1 and CDR2 are MNHEY and SVGAGI. Here the CDR3 DNA reads TGTGCCAGCAGTCCCCTGTTCACCGGGGAGCTGTTTTTT. This translates into CASSPLFTGELFF.

In this sample, this clone turned up once. A single base is all that separates this from a far larger clone, so a read error is likely. The V and J genes are TRBV2 and TRBJ1-5; 7 bases match TRBD1. The CDR3 is made up of 13 amino acids. The germline CDR1 and CDR2 sequences are SNHLY and FYNNEI. The CDR3, as DNA: TGTGCCAACAGTCTGGGGACAGAGCAGCCCCAGCATTTT. Its translation is CANSLGTEQPQHF.

CDR3 sequence (DNA): TGTGCCAGTAGTCCCCCGGGACACCCGGAGGTTGGGGCTTTCTTT. Residues: CASSPPGHPEVGAFF. The chain combines TRBV19 with TRBJ1-1, with a weak D call TRBD1 (6 bases). CDR1 is LNHDA, CDR2 SQIVND, per germline (reference sequence). CDR3 length: 15 amino acids. Trimming cost V 5 bases and J 11 bases, with 24 bases left between them.

J is TRBJ2-7 and V is TRBV29-1; no reliable D call. This CDR3 is 12 amino acids long. The V gene's germline CDR1 is SQVTM and CDR2 ANQGSEA. The V end lost 1 base, the J end lost 5 bases, and 9 bases lay between the germline ends. The CDR3 DNA sequence: TGCAGCGTTGAAGGAGGTCCGGACGAGCAGTACTTC. This codes for CSVEGGPDEQYF.

In its sample, this clone was seen a few times. CDR3 residues: CASSGGLNQPQHF. The CDR3 DNA reads as TGTGCCAGTAGTGGGGGCCTCAATCAGCCCCAGCATTTT. The V call is TRBV19, the J call TRBJ1-5, with D tentatively TRBD1 (6 bases). From germline, CDR1 is LNHDA and CDR2 SQIVND (reference sequence). This CDR3 region has 13 residues. Trimming removed 5 bases from V and 3 bases from J, with 8 bases in between.

The CDR3 region has the DNA TGTGCCAGCAGCCTCTGGGACTCCGCGGACGGATCGTCCTACAATGAGCAGTTCTTC. Its translation: CASSLWDSADGSSYNEQFF. The chain joins TRBV7-3 to TRBJ2-1; tentative D call: TRBD2 (6 bases). The CDR3 consists of 19 residues. Trimming stripped 5 bases from V and 1 base from J, with 24 bases between. Germline lookup yields CDR1 SGHTA and CDR2 FQGTGA.

The chain couples TRBV27 to TRBJ2-3, with 8 bases identical to TRBD2. CDR3 length equals 15 residues. Germline-derived CDR1 and CDR2 are MNHEY and SMNVEV (reference sequence). The J segment lost 3 bases and the V segment lost 10 bases, leaving 12 bases of the junction unmatched. The CDR3 reads CAKPLSGRVTDTQYF. CDR3 sequence (DNA): TGTGCCAAGCCTTTATCCGGGAGGGTTACAGATACGCAGTATTTT.

This sequence joins TRBV5-6 and TRBJ1-2; no clear D. Trimming took 2 bases from V and 8 from J, leaving 10 bases between them. Germline V gene lookup returns CDR1 SGHDT and CDR2 YYEEEE. The CDR3 runs 12 residues. The DNA for the CDR3 is TGTGCCAGCAGCTTAACCTTGGAGGGCTACACCTTC. It translates to CASSLTLEGYTF.

This chain joins TRBV11-1 and TRBJ2-5, with TRBD2 matching 9 bases. CDR1 and CDR2 (germline): SGHAT, FQDESV (reference sequence). After removal of 5 bases from V and 5 bases from J, the junction contained 12 bases not matched to a gene. The CDR3 contains 16 residues. CDR3 region: CASSRFGGGALETQYF. In DNA, the CDR3 is TGTGCCAGCAGCCGATTTGGCGGGGGGGCCCTTGAGACCCAGTACTTC.